This TCR beta chain stems from a study of response to subunit inactivated influenza vaccine (dated by TCRdb to 2016 to 2019). Concerning the study at large: Deep quantitative T cell receptor repertoire profiling was used in the study to track responses to a trivalent subunit inactivated influenza vaccine.

This clonotype has just a few counts. The antigen this receptor binds is unknown. No much larger clone exists at a distance of one base, and base qualities are not known. The germline V gene supplies CDR1 SQVTM and CDR2 ANQGSEA. V is cut by 7 bases and J by 0 bases, and the space between the germline ends is 10 bases. The CDR3 runs 13 residues from the cysteine to the phenylalanine. The retained sequence is limited to the CDR3, 39 bases, with the frame set at the first base. The method was RT-PCR. These reads were obtained on an Illumina HiSeq 2500. The public reads were run again by TCRdb, first through fastp at Q25 and then through MiXCR, and only productive beta chains were kept. Each record represents a unique CDR3 protein, reported with the most common genes and DNA among its rows. The table for this sample lists hundreds of thousands of distinct CDR3 sequences; over 9% of them were counted only once. Approximately 11% of the sample is held by the ten biggest clonotypes.

General findings and caveats noted by the study authors: The authors suggested that each seasonal influenza vaccination may recruit only a limited number of new T cells.

These records were also assigned to another study, of T cells expressing NK-cell markers. In that second paper, the authors write: The TCR beta cDNA libraries were made using 5'RACE template switching, a step that added both a universal primer site and unique molecular identifiers. In sorted CD3+CD56+NKG2C+, CD3+CD56+NKG2C- and CD3+CD56-NKG2C+ T-cell subsets from 7 or 8 donors, TCR beta-chain repertoires were profiled. Among the eight sequenced donors, only one was HCMV-seronegative, while the other seven were HCMV-seropositive. In several experiments an anti-gammadeltaTCR antibody was added to restrict sorting to alphabetaTCR-expressing T cells. In a handful of donors, the dominant CD3+CD56+NKG2C+ clonotypes were among the top 10 CD8+ clonotypes and accounted for 1.0-7.0% of CD8+ T cells. Those dominant clonotypes were again the most abundant among CD3+CD56-NKG2C+ cells in four donors, at roughly 25-60.1%. It remained unclear whether the expanded NKG2C-expressing T cell clones were specific for HCMV antigens. Randomly selected healthy volunteers, three men and five women, were used as the eight sequenced donors. To determine HCMV serostatus, a commercial ELISA kit was used to detect HCMV-specific IgG in serum. Ficoll density gradient centrifugation was used to isolate peripheral blood mononuclear cells from blood. For over five donors, bulk peripheral blood T-cell repertoires were additionally sequenced from unsorted PBMC. Synthesis of cDNA was primed from the TCR beta constant segment and was followed by two consecutive PCR amplification steps. The libraries were sequenced on Illumina HiSeq 2000/2500, MiSeq or NextSeq, producing 2 x 150 bp reads. MIGEC handled demultiplexing of the reads and grouping by UMI, while MiTCR was used to assemble and quantify clonotypes. Only TCR cDNA sequences supported by at least two reads were kept to exclude erroneous sequences. Downstream repertoire analysis used the tcR package, and clonotypes were matched across fractions by CDR3 nucleotide sequence plus V segment. VDJmatch was used to annotate antigen specificity against VDJdb, with one amino acid substitution allowed in CDR3.

Recombination joined TRBV29-1 with TRBJ1-3; confidence is insufficient to name the D gene. The sequenced sample was PBMCs from blood, obtained on the day of vaccination. This TCR derives from a man in his fifties who received an inactivated influenza vaccine. Donor details come from another sample of the same person, matched by shared clones. The CDR3: CSATELSGNTIYF. The nucleotide sequence is given as TGCAGCGCCACAGAGCTCTCTGGAAACACCATATATTTT.